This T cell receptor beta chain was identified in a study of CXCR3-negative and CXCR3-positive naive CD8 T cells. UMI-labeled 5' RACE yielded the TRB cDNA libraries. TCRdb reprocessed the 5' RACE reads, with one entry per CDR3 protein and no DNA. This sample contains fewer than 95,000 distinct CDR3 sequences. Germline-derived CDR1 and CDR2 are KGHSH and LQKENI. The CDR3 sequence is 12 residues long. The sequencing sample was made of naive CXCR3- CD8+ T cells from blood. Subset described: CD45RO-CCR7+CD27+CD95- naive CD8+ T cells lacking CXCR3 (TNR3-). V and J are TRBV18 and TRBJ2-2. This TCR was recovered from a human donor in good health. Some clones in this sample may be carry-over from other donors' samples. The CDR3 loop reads CASAVITGELFF.